Each of the 5 T cell receptor beta chains below was sequenced from the same sample in a study of radiation and T cells in renal cell carcinoma. Stated time point: blood 4 weeks post-SBRT, at nephrectomy. Treatment here: 15 Gy SBRT to primary tumor, nephrectomy 4 weeks later. Only in-frame clones appear in the TCRdb table, and some are missing; sequencing was by immunoSEQ multiplex PCR. Among approximately 170,000 clones listed, about 85% were seen once. The sample in question was blood, obtained from a patient whose treatment included radiotherapy and nephrectomy. All receptors come from a woman aged 45-59 years with renal cell carcinoma.

As concerns this clone: The junction shows a germline mismatch at one end, possibly a read error. The chain combines TRBV5-8 with TRBJ1-4; D remains unclear. Germline values: CDR1 SGHTS, CDR2 YDEGEE. CDR3 length: 11 amino acids. As DNA, the CDR3 is TGTGCCAGCAGCTTGTCCCCCGACGCGGTTTTT. Translating it yields CASSLSPDAVF.

V gene TRBV9 combines with J gene TRBJ2-1; perhaps D is TRBD1 or TRBD2 (5 bases each). The CDR3 loop spans 13 amino acids. The germline V and J ends were trimmed by 2 bases and 9 bases, with 12 bases remaining between them. The V gene's germline CDR1 is SGDLS and CDR2 YYNGEE. This CDR3 is CASSVQGVSEQFF. CDR3 nucleotides: TGTGCCAGCAGCGTGCAGGGAGTGAGTGAGCAGTTCTTC.

The chain employs TRBV7-4 and TRBJ2-1; D might be TRBD2 (5 bases). CDR1 is SGHVT and CDR2 is SQSDAQ in the germline V gene. V lost 3 bases and J lost 6, with 15 bases in between. This CDR3 has 15 amino acids. Written as DNA, the CDR3 is TGTGCCAGCAGCTTTGGTCCAGCGGAAAGCAATGAGCAGTTCTTC. It translates to CASSFGPAESNEQFF.

J is TRBJ2-7 and V is TRBV18; 7 bases map to TRBD1. The CDR3 consists of 15 residues. Germline CDR1 and CDR2: KGHSH and LQKENI. Trimming took 3 bases from V and 2 from J; bases not matched to a gene: 7. The CDR3 protein is CASSPGGQVTYEQYF. In DNA form, the CDR3 reads TGTGCCAGCTCACCCGGTGGACAGGTCACCTACGAGCAGTACTTC.

The chain couples TRBV12-1 to TRBJ1-4. TRBV12-1 is flagged as a pseudogene. CDR3 length: 12 residues. The CDR3 coding sequence is TGTGCCAGCAGCTTTGGTGGGGAAAAACTGTTTTTT. It yields the protein CASSFGGEKLFF.